This is a list of T cell receptor beta chains from one sample in a study of response to subunit inactivated influenza vaccine. TCRdb independently ran MiXCR on the RT-PCR reads; one entry per CDR3 protein. The table has 500,000 to 650,000 distinct CDR3 sequences, under 9% seen once. This material consisted of PBMCs from blood, taken roughly 24 months after vaccination. Every receptor here comes from a man aged 45 to 75 who received an inactivated influenza vaccine. Both conserved end residues are part of each CDR3. The order of the fields is D gene, J gene, clone size, V gene, CDR3 DNA, CDR3 protein. A D gene is named only where the DNA matches it firmly. Size is stated for part of the rows, as once, few or many counts, or as a class when the clone is expanded.

d_call: .
j_call: TRBJ2-1
clone_size: .
v_call: TRBV2
cdr3_nt: TGTGCCAGCAGTGACATGTACTCCCCCTCCTACAATGAGCAGTTCTTC
cdr3_aa: CASSDMYSPSYNEQFF

d_call: .
j_call: TRBJ1-4
clone_size: .
v_call: TRBV27
cdr3_nt: TGTGCCAGCAACCCGGTCGGTGCAACTAATGAAAAACTGTTTTTT
cdr3_aa: CASNPVGATNEKLFF

d_call: TRBD2
j_call: TRBJ2-7
clone_size: many
v_call: TRBV6-5
cdr3_nt: TGTGCCAGCAGTTACAAGTTGCCTAGCGGGGGCTCCGAGCAGTACTTC
cdr3_aa: CASSYKLPSGGSEQYF

d_call: .
j_call: TRBJ1-3
clone_size: few
v_call: TRBV4-2
cdr3_nt: TGTGCCAGCAGCCAAGAGGACAGCAGCTCTGGAAACACCATATATTTT
cdr3_aa: CASSQEDSSSGNTIYF

d_call: TRBD1
j_call: TRBJ1-2
clone_size: .
v_call: TRBV12-3/TRBV12-4
cdr3_nt: TGTGCCAGCAGTGCGGGGACAGGGGGCCAGGAGGGCTACACCTTC
cdr3_aa: CASSAGTGGQEGYTF

d_call: .
j_call: TRBJ1-5
clone_size: few
v_call: TRBV9
cdr3_nt: TGTGCCAGCAGCGCCAGGGGTGAACAGCCCCAGCATTTT
cdr3_aa: CASSARGEQPQHF

d_call: TRBD2
j_call: TRBJ2-1
clone_size: many
v_call: TRBV18
cdr3_nt: TGTGCCAGCTGGACCGGGACTAGCGGGACAAATGAGCAGTTCTTC
cdr3_aa: CASWTGTSGTNEQFF

d_call: .
j_call: TRBJ2-2
clone_size: many
v_call: TRBV19
cdr3_nt: TGTGCCAGCAAGGAGAACACCGGGGAGCTGTTTTTT
cdr3_aa: CASKENTGELFF

d_call: .
j_call: TRBJ1-2
clone_size: many
v_call: TRBV3-1
cdr3_nt: TGTGCCAGCAGCCTGGCCGGCACCCTACCTAACTATGGCTACACCTTC
cdr3_aa: CASSLAGTLPNYGYTF

d_call: TRBD2
j_call: TRBJ2-3
clone_size: many
v_call: TRBV20-1
cdr3_nt: TGCAGTGCCCAGCGGGAAGTCACAGATACGCAGTATTTT
cdr3_aa: CSAQREVTDTQYF

d_call: TRBD1
j_call: TRBJ1-4
clone_size: few
v_call: TRBV11-1
cdr3_nt: TGTGCCAGCAGGCACCACAGGGGTGCGGACCCAGCCGATTCAACTAATGAAAAACTGTTTTTT
cdr3_aa: CASRHHRGADPADSTNEKLFF

d_call: .
j_call: TRBJ1-1
clone_size: many
v_call: TRBV27
cdr3_nt: TGTGCCAGCAGTTTCATAGCGAACACTGAAGCTTTCTTT
cdr3_aa: CASSFIANTEAFF

d_call: TRBD1
j_call: TRBJ2-1
clone_size: .
v_call: TRBV4-2
cdr3_nt: TGTGCCAGCAGCCTACAGGGGTCTCACAATGAGCAGTTCTTC
cdr3_aa: CASSLQGSHNEQFF

d_call: .
j_call: TRBJ1-5
clone_size: .
v_call: TRBV6-5
cdr3_nt: TGTGCCAGCAGTTACTCCTCCGACCGAAGCTATAGCAATCAGCCCCAGCATTTT
cdr3_aa: CASSYSSDRSYSNQPQHF

d_call: .
j_call: TRBJ2-7
clone_size: many
v_call: TRBV6-5
cdr3_nt: TGTGCCAGCAGTTACTCCTGGGACTCGCCCTACGAGCAGTACTTC
cdr3_aa: CASSYSWDSPYEQYF

d_call: .
j_call: TRBJ2-1
clone_size: .
v_call: TRBV7-2
cdr3_nt: TGTGCCAGCAGCTTAGTCCCCCAGTACAATGAGCAGTTCTTC
cdr3_aa: CASSLVPQYNEQFF

d_call: .
j_call: TRBJ1-2
clone_size: .
v_call: TRBV20-1
cdr3_nt: TGCAGTGCTAGAGACAGACGTTCTAACTATGGCTACACCTTC
cdr3_aa: CSARDRRSNYGYTF

d_call: .
j_call: TRBJ2-7
clone_size: .
v_call: TRBV29-1
cdr3_nt: TGCAGCGTTGGGATACAGGATTCCTCCTACGAGCAGTACTTC
cdr3_aa: CSVGIQDSSYEQYF

d_call: .
j_call: TRBJ2-5
clone_size: .
v_call: TRBV11-2
cdr3_nt: TGTGCCAGCAGCTTAGATCAGGGGGGGCGAGAGACCCAGTACTTC
cdr3_aa: CASSLDQGGRETQYF

d_call: .
j_call: TRBJ1-5
clone_size: .
v_call: TRBV10-2
cdr3_nt: TGCGCCAGCAGTGCCGGACAGAACAATCAGCCCCAGCATTTT
cdr3_aa: CASSAGQNNQPQHF

d_call: .
j_call: TRBJ2-1
clone_size: .
v_call: TRBV6-1
cdr3_nt: TGTGCCAGCAGTGAAAGGTGGGATGAGCAGTTCTTC
cdr3_aa: CASSERWDEQFF

d_call: TRBD2
j_call: TRBJ2-3
clone_size: .
v_call: TRBV6-5
cdr3_nt: TGTGCCAGCAGTTCCCCTTTGAGCGGGAGGGCAGATACGCAGTATTTT
cdr3_aa: CASSSPLSGRADTQYF

d_call: TRBD1
j_call: TRBJ1-1
clone_size: few
v_call: TRBV12-3/TRBV12-4
cdr3_nt: TGTGCCAGCAGCCCGGACAGGTTGAGGGCTTTCTTT
cdr3_aa: CASSPDRLRAFF

d_call: .
j_call: TRBJ1-1
clone_size: .
v_call: TRBV20-1
cdr3_nt: TGCAGTGCTCACCGGGGGCCGATGAACACTGAAGCTTTCTTT
cdr3_aa: CSAHRGPMNTEAFF

d_call: .
j_call: TRBJ2-1
clone_size: .
v_call: TRBV20-1
cdr3_nt: TGCAGTGCTAGGGGGACCTCAAGCTCCTACAATGAGCAGTTCTTC
cdr3_aa: CSARGTSSSYNEQFF

d_call: .
j_call: TRBJ2-5
clone_size: few
v_call: TRBV29-1
cdr3_nt: TGCAGCGTTGGGACAGTTCAAGAGACCCAGTACTTC
cdr3_aa: CSVGTVQETQYF

d_call: TRBD1
j_call: TRBJ1-2
clone_size: .
v_call: TRBV27
cdr3_nt: TGTGCCAGTAGACAGGGTTGGGGCTACACCTTC
cdr3_aa: CASRQGWGYTF

d_call: .
j_call: TRBJ2-1
clone_size: many
v_call: TRBV12-3/TRBV12-4
cdr3_nt: TGTGCCAGCAGTTTCCAACTAAGCTCCTACAATGAGCAGTTCTTC
cdr3_aa: CASSFQLSSYNEQFF

d_call: .
j_call: TRBJ2-7
clone_size: many
v_call: TRBV2
cdr3_nt: TGTGCCAGCAGGTATACTAGAGGCGAGCAGTACTTC
cdr3_aa: CASRYTRGEQYF

d_call: .
j_call: TRBJ2-5
clone_size: many
v_call: TRBV12-3/TRBV12-4
cdr3_nt: TGTGCCAGCAGTTTTCAGGACTTGAAAGAGACCCAGTACTTC
cdr3_aa: CASSFQDLKETQYF

d_call: .
j_call: TRBJ1-2
clone_size: .
v_call: TRBV6-2/TRBV6-3
cdr3_nt: TGTGCCAGCAGTCTCTCGGGGGAAAACTATGGCTACACCTTC
cdr3_aa: CASSLSGENYGYTF

d_call: .
j_call: TRBJ2-7
clone_size: many
v_call: TRBV20-1
cdr3_nt: TGCAGTGCTAGAGATCGGGGTCGCTACGAGCAGTACTTC
cdr3_aa: CSARDRGRYEQYF

d_call: TRBD2
j_call: TRBJ2-5
clone_size: few
v_call: TRBV6-8
cdr3_nt: TGTGCCAGCAGTTACTCGTTTGAGTCGGGACTATTTTCCCAAGAGACCCAGTACTTC
cdr3_aa: CASSYSFESGLFSQETQYF

d_call: .
j_call: TRBJ1-6
clone_size: many
v_call: TRBV15
cdr3_nt: TGTGCCACCAGCAGAGGGAAGGTGCAGAATAATTCACCCCTCCACTTT
cdr3_aa: CATSRGKVQNNSPLHF

d_call: .
j_call: TRBJ2-3
clone_size: few
v_call: TRBV20-1
cdr3_nt: TGCAGTGCTAGAGCTCCGGGACTGCGAACAGATACGCAGTATTTT
cdr3_aa: CSARAPGLRTDTQYF

d_call: .
j_call: TRBJ1-6
clone_size: few
v_call: TRBV5-1
cdr3_nt: TGCGCCAGCAGCTTGGGGAACGAGGGATCCCTCCACTTT
cdr3_aa: CASSLGNEGSLHF

d_call: TRBD1
j_call: TRBJ1-1
clone_size: few
v_call: TRBV4-1
cdr3_nt: TGCGCCAGCAGCCAACAGGACAGGGCTGGCACTGAAGCTTTCTTT
cdr3_aa: CASSQQDRAGTEAFF

d_call: TRBD1
j_call: TRBJ2-2
clone_size: .
v_call: TRBV7-9
cdr3_nt: TGTGCCAGCAGCCCCGGGGACAGATACACCGGGGAGCTGTTTTTT
cdr3_aa: CASSPGDRYTGELFF